This is a list of T cell receptor beta chains from one sample in a study of regulatory T cells in long-lasting Graves disease. TCRdb independently ran MiXCR on the multiplex PCR reads; one entry per CDR3 protein. The sample consists of approximately 350,000 distinct CDR3 sequences, approximately 25% of them appearing once. The sequences come from peripheral blood mononuclear cells (PBMCs), collected when the disease was refractory, from a patient treated with antithyroid drugs. These receptors all stem from a woman aged 40-49 years with Graves disease. The conserved cysteine and the conserved F or W are not part of the CDR3 here.

v_gene | CDR3aa
TRBV7-8 | ASSSASGLAF
TRBV28 | ASSLRWDIGELF
TRBV28 | ASSLLIGTSGRETQY
TRBV19 | ASTDFGTSNQPQH
TRBV2 | ASSGRGSSYNEQF
TRBV20-1 | SARDTGKNTEAF
TRBV6-1 | ASSDGTGDYEQY
TRBV20-1 | SARYRSRHPNWNIQY
TRBV10-3 | AISDRDRNYGYT
TRBV28 | ASSYTEAF
TRBV2 | ASSYDRHIAKNIQY
TRBV9 | ASSVELAINTGELF
TRBV6-2/TRBV6-3 | ASRPTSGEAYEQY
TRBV7-9 | ASSLPGQTYEQY
TRBV19 | ASRTSGRIPTSTDTQY
TRBV6-1 | ASKSKRETTYEQY
TRBV3-1 | ASSQGTSGTTYTGELF
TRBV5-1 | ASSRRDQGAYEQY
TRBV12-3/TRBV12-4 | ASSPLWGYEQY
TRBV2 | ASSPRVGREKLF
TRBV7-8 | ASSRLVGELF
TRBV10-2 | ASSDSTLSGNTIY
TRBV5-1 | ASRRDIGIYEQY
TRBV28 | ASSPTGWEQY
TRBV7-6 | ASSQLAGGPQY
TRBV11-2 | ASSFRDPTWYEQY
TRBV28 | ASTASGRSVWYEQY
TRBV18 | ASSPPVLPEAF
TRBV28 | ASLAGETQY